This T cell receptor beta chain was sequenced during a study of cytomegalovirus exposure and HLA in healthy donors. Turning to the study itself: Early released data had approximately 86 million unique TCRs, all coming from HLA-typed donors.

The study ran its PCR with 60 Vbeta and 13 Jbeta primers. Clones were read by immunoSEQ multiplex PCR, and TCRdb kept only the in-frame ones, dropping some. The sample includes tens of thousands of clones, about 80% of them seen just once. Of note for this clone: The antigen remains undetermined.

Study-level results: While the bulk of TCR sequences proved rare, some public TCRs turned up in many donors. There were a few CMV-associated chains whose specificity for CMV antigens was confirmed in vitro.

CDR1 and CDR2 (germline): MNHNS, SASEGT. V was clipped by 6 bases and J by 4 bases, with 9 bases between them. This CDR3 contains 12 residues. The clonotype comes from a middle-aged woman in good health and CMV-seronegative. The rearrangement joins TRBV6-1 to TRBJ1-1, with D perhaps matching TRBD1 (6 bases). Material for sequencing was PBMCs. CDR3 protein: CASSGQITEAFF. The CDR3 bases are TGTGCCAGCAGCGGACAGATCACTGAAGCTTTCTTT.